The entry that follows covers one TCR beta chain sequence. Its target antigen remains unknown. No base-level quality is on record; no much larger clone is a single base apart. The time point label for this specimen denotes: patch test 1, 2 weeks after DPC sensitization. The sample's treatment or condition, from its label and the paper: therapeutic diphenylcyclopropenone sensitization with weekly scalp DPC. At every patch-test visit, the blood draw took place before the patch test was put on. Eligible patients were aged 18 to 70, diagnosed with alopecia, deemed suitable for DPC therapy, and excluded if pregnant. Total RNA was extracted from unfractionated whole blood that had been collected in Tempus Blood RNA tubes. The entry originates in a study of human T cells and chemical hapten exposure (dated by TCRdb to 2020 to 2022). Background for the entire study: For sensitization, 2% DPC in acetone was applied to a roughly 2 cm by roughly 2 cm area of upper inner arm skin. Throughout the study period of around 25 weeks, patients also received therapeutic DPC doses to the scalp every week. Libraries were pooled for sequencing, and variation in per-sample TCR yields was attributed mainly to small differences in library volumes within the pool. In alopecia patients, the study followed how the peripheral blood TCR repertoire changed in vivo over primary and secondary sensitization to diphenylcyclopropenone (DPC), a hapten. Patch testing was performed on the upper back with Finn chambers containing 0.01% DPC, and the patch tests were scored after 6 days according to International Contact Dermatitis Research Group standards. Alopecia areata with under or over 50% scalp involvement, alopecia totalis and alopecia universalis were represented in the patient cohort, which was mostly female. Blood was sampled from patients pre-sensitization (week 0) and at 2, 6 and about 24 weeks after DPC sensitization. Nearly 30 alopecia patients provided blood for TCR sequencing at one to four time points (pre-sensitization, 2, 6 and 24 weeks). General conclusions and limits of the study: After repeated subsampling, changes were observed in the strength of the expansion versus patch-test correlation and in the threshold at which the correlation became significant. DPC sensitization did not change the number of TCRs with a frequency above 1 in 1000, and there was no evidence of changes in global repertoire structure. The number of PT1 expanded TCRs positively correlated with patch test score, significant at thresholds 8, 16 and 32 but not 4. Significantly more large CDR3 similarity clusters were formed by expanded TCRs than by pre-sensitization or healthy control sets, consistent with antigen-driven responses. Because all patients had alopecia, a presumed autoimmune disease, the immune response of the patients might differ from that of healthy individuals.

Library creation used RACE. Sequenced on a NextSeq 500. During library preparation, unique molecular identifiers were attached to individual cDNA molecules so that TCRs could be counted in a quantitative, reproducible way. Both TCR alpha and TCR beta chains were sequenced from each blood RNA sample. The study's processing was this. Samples had a median of about 96,000 TCRs, with a range from roughly 23,224 to 700,000. V, J and CDR3 annotation of the TCR reads was performed with the Decombinator software suite. For PS versus PT1 abundance plots, all samples were subsampled to the same number of TCRs (28,000). Expanded TCRs were defined as absent before sensitization and observed at least eight times at the 2-week time point. TCRdb handled the public reads itself, with Q25 trimming in fastp and clone calling in MiXCR, and kept productive beta chains. CDR3 protein duplicates are merged, each entry listing the most common genes and DNA. These V and J calls originate from TCRdb's pipeline instead of the authors' own analysis. The sample contains 150,000 to 200,000 distinct CDR3 sequences, approximately 20% of them found a single time. Less than 7% of the sample comes from the top ten.

The CDR3 goes from the cysteine to the phenylalanine over 13 residues. Only CDR3 DNA is held: 39 bases, read in frame from base 1. The germline ends are 16 bases apart after V is trimmed by 2 bases and J by 12 bases. Based on the germline V gene, the CDR1 and CDR2 sequences are SGHDN and FVKESK. The input for sequencing was whole blood, taken in connection with sensitization to the hapten diphenylcyclopropenone (DPC). This TCR was recovered from a woman in her fifties or sixties with alopecia areata. Some clones in this sample may be carry-over from other donors' samples. The chain couples TRBV14 to TRBJ2-5; the D gene could be either TRBD1 or TRBD2, each agreeing at 5 bases. The nucleotide sequence reads TGTGCCAGCAGCCAACAGACCGGGACCCTCAAGTACTTC. The encoded protein is CASSQQTGTLKYF.